One T cell receptor (beta chain) is described in this entry. Measured with immunoSEQ multiplex PCR; TCRdb has only the in-frame clones, and not every one. Of 14,000 to 15,000 clones listed, about 70% were seen once; the top ten hold approximately 15%. This CDR3 comprises 17 residues. The V segment lost 2 bases and the J segment 4 bases; nucleotides outside the gene matches: 10. The germline gives CDR1 SNHLY, CDR2 FYNNEI. The data are from a study of T cells after somatic rescue of genetic block. Sequencing used peripheral blood mononuclear cells (PBMCs). The clonotype comes from a boy aged 10-17 years. This chain uses TRBV2 with TRBJ2-3; 9 bases align to TRBD1. CDR3 amino acids: CASSELGGQGKPDTQYF. CDR3 sequence (DNA): TGTGCCAGCAGTGAATTAGGGGGACAGGGAAAGCCAGATACGCAGTATTTT.